The clone carrying this T cell receptor beta chain was seen a single time. This CDR3 comprises 14 residues. Trimming removed 3 bases at V and 0 bases at J, with 10 bases between. Germline values: CDR1 SGDLS, CDR2 YYNGEE. Vbeta (60) and Jbeta (13) primers were used in the PCR. Some clones are missing from TCRdb's copy, which holds only in-frame ones; the method was immunoSEQ multiplex PCR. The sample records around 170,000 clones, almost 85% being singletons. The data were obtained in a study of cytomegalovirus exposure and HLA in healthy donors. This clonotype was obtained from a woman aged 45-59 years in good health and CMV-seronegative. This chain uses TRBV9 with TRBJ2-7; a possible D gene is TRBD1 (5 bases). What was sequenced was PBMCs. CDR3 sequence: CASSAETDSYEQYF. The CDR3 nucleotides read TGTGCCAGCAGCGCCGAGACAGACTCCTACGAGCAGTACTTC.